The 29 T cell receptor beta chains below all came from one sample that was sequenced in a study of blood T cell repertoires in COVID-19. Here immunoSEQ multiplex PCR was the method, and the copy in TCRdb shows in-frame clones only, minus some. The sample shows 200,000 to 250,000 clones, 80% to 90% of them seen only once. Sequenced sample: peripheral blood. The receptors here all came from a man between 25 and 39 years old with active or convalescent COVID-19.

The CDR3, as DNA: TGTGCCAGCAGCGTAGTCGGGGGACAAGAGACCCAGTACTTC. Its translation is CASSVVGGQETQYF. This chain connects TRBV9 to TRBJ2-5; weak D call: TRBD2 (6 bases). This CDR3 contains 14 residues. Trimming removed 0 bases at V and 2 bases at J, with 8 bases between. Germline V gene lookup returns CDR1 SGDLS and CDR2 YYNGEE.

The chain employs TRBV6-5 and TRBJ1-2; 7 bases align to TRBD1. Germline V gene lookup returns CDR1 MNHEY and CDR2 SVGAGI. The junction had 6 bases not matched to a gene; V was cut back by 4 bases and J by 1 base. The length of the CDR3 is 15 residues. The CDR3: CASSSLGTVNYGYTF. As DNA, the CDR3 is TGTGCCAGCAGTTCCCTCGGGACAGTTAACTATGGCTACACCTTC.

The chain is built from TRBV2 and TRBJ1-5, with D possibly being TRBD1 (5 bases). CDR1 SNHLY and CDR2 FYNNEI come from the germline V gene. The V and J ends lost 6 bases and 5 bases respectively, with 11 bases between them. CDR3 length: 13 residues. CDR3 region: CASSREIDQPQHF. CDR3 coding DNA: TGTGCCAGCAGCAGGGAAATCGATCAGCCCCAGCATTTT.

The gene calls are TRBV27 and TRBJ2-7; D is possibly TRBD1 (6 bases). CDR1 is MNHEY, CDR2 SMNVEV, per germline (reference sequence). The CDR3 runs 15 residues. Trimming cost V 5 bases and J 5 bases, with 19 bases left between them. CDR3: CASSTTQGRKNEQYF. In DNA form, the CDR3 reads TGTGCCAGCAGTACAACACAGGGACGAAAAAACGAGCAGTACTTC.

The CDR3 is CASGRGDTEAFF. CDR3 coding DNA: TGTGCCAGCGGCAGGGGGGACACTGAAGCTTTCTTT. This chain links TRBV5-5 with TRBJ1-1; 7 nucleotides match TRBD1. The CDR3 is made up of 12 amino acids. Germline CDR1 SGHKS, CDR2 YYEKEE (reference sequence). The V segment lost 7 bases and the J segment 3 bases; nucleotides outside the gene matches: 3.

This clone was observed a few times. The chain employs TRBV6-6 and TRBJ2-7, with 13 bases lining up with TRBD2. CDR3 size: 13 residues. The junction had 6 bases not matched to a gene; V was cut back by 10 bases and J by 6 bases. Germline V lookup: CDR1 MNHNY, CDR2 SVGAGI (reference sequence). This CDR3 reads CAITSGRAREQYF. Written as DNA, the CDR3 is TGTGCCATTACTAGCGGGAGGGCCCGCGAGCAGTACTTC.

J is TRBJ2-7 and V is TRBV6-5; D gene uncertain. Germline values: CDR1 MNHEY, CDR2 SVGAGI. The CDR3 length is 11 residues. The germline V and J ends were trimmed by 9 bases and 3 bases, with 9 bases remaining between them. As DNA, the CDR3 is TGTGCCAGAGACCTAGACTACGAGCAGTACTTC. Encoded protein: CARDLDYEQYF.

This clone was counted between two and nine times. A read error may account for a junction end that differs from germline. The genes are TRBV28 and TRBJ2-7; TRBD2 aligns across 9 bases. Germline loops: CDR1 MDHEN, CDR2 SYDVKM. This CDR3 region has 15 residues. The CDR3 DNA reads TGTGCCAGCAGTCAAGCCGGGACTAGCTCCCACGAGCAGTACTTC. Residues: CASSQAGTSSHEQYF.

This chain uses TRBV6-6 with TRBJ2-3, with 7 positions matching TRBD2. Unmatched junction bases numbered 5, after V lost 5 bases and J lost 0 bases. This CDR3 is built from 15 residues. Germline values: CDR1 MNHNY, CDR2 SVGAGI (reference sequence). CDR3 in DNA: TGTGCCAGCAGTCGGGACTACGGTAGCACAGATACGCAGTATTTT. This sequence encodes CASSRDYGSTDTQYF.

The V and J genes are TRBV5-1 and TRBJ1-6; no clear D. CDR1 and CDR2 from the germline V gene are SGHRS and YFSETQ. V gave up 0 bases and J gave up 0 bases, with 4 bases separating them. The length of the CDR3 is 15 residues. The CDR3 region is CASSLDSSYNSPLHF. In DNA form, the CDR3 reads TGCGCCAGCAGCTTGGATAGCTCCTATAATTCACCCCTCCACTTT.

This clone has just a few counts. This chain joins TRBV10-3 and TRBJ2-1, with D possibly TRBD2 on 5 matching bases. V lost 7 bases and J 0 bases, leaving 13 bases between the germline ends. The germline CDR1 and CDR2 sequences are ENHRY and SYGVKD. The CDR3 length is 15 residues. The CDR3 loop reads CAITPRETSYNEQFF. CDR3 coding DNA: TGTGCCATCACCCCACGGGAAACCTCCTACAATGAGCAGTTCTTC.

The V gene is TRBV5-1, the J gene TRBJ2-2; possible D gene TRBD1, 5 bases. CDR1 and CDR2 from the germline V gene are SGHRS and YFSETQ. The ends were cut back, 4 bases at V and 1 base at J, with 14 bases in the middle. This CDR3 has 16 amino acids. As DNA, the CDR3 is TGCGCCAGCAGCCCGAGCCCAGGACAGAACACCGGGGAGCTGTTTTTT. It codes for CASSPSPGQNTGELFF.

The V gene is TRBV11-2, the J gene TRBJ2-2, with no clear D. Between the trimmed V and J ends, which lost 5 bases and 5 bases, there was a span of 12 bases. Germline values: CDR1 SGHAT, CDR2 FQNNGV. This CDR3 is built from 14 residues. CDR3 DNA: TGTGCCAGCAGCCACCCCGCCGGGACCGGGGAGCTGTTTTTT. Residues: CASSHPAGTGELFF.

The V call is TRBV2, the J call TRBJ2-7, with a possible D match to TRBD1 (6 bases). The V and J ends lost 6 bases and 3 bases respectively, with 21 bases between them. The CDR3 totals 16 residues. The V gene's germline CDR1 is SNHLY and CDR2 FYNNEI. CDR3 DNA: TGTGCCAGCAGCGACCGGACGGACAGTGGATTCTACGAGCAGTACTTC. Amino acids: CASSDRTDSGFYEQYF. Looking up the rest from reference TRBV2 and TRBJ2-7 gives the full variable domain: EPEVTQTPSHQVTQMGQEVILRCVPISNHLYFYWYRQILGQKVEFLVSFYNNEISEKSEIFDDQFSVERPDGSNFTLKIRSTKLEDSAMYFCASSDRTDSGFYEQYFGPGTRLTVT.

This chain joins TRBV2 and TRBJ2-7, with D tentatively TRBD1 (5 bases). Germline CDR1 reads SNHLY; CDR2 reads FYNNEI. The V and J ends lost 6 bases and 2 bases respectively, with 14 bases between them. The CDR3 consists of 14 residues. The CDR3 loop is CASRLTASTYEQYF. The CDR3 DNA is TGTGCCAGCAGGTTGACAGCGTCGACCTACGAGCAGTACTTC.

This clone was recorded only once. V is TRBV10-3 and J is TRBJ1-2, with D uncertain. Germline assignment: CDR1 ENHRY and CDR2 SYGVKD. Deletions cut 0 bases from V and 7 bases from J, with 9 bases between. This CDR3 is built from 13 residues. Here the CDR3 DNA reads TGTGCCATCAGTGAGTCGATCATCGGTGGCTACACCTTC. Its protein product is CAISESIIGGYTF.

This clone appeared a few times. The chain couples TRBV5-5 to TRBJ1-1; D uncertain. The V and J ends lost 2 bases and 2 bases respectively, with 4 bases between them. The CDR3 extends over 12 amino acids. The germline gives CDR1 SGHKS, CDR2 YYEKEE (reference sequence). The CDR3 spells CASSFLNTEAFF. In nucleotides, the CDR3 is TGTGCCAGCAGCTTCCTCAACACTGAAGCTTTCTTT.

The J gene is TRBJ1-2, the V gene TRBV18; 7 nucleotides match TRBD1. V lost 2 bases and J lost 4; bases outside the gene matches: 7. This CDR3 has 15 residues. Germline V gene data show CDR1 as KGHSH and CDR2 as LQKENI. The chain's CDR3 is CASSPTRDSSYGYTF. The CDR3 coding sequence is TGTGCCAGCTCACCAACCCGGGACAGCTCCTATGGCTACACCTTC. Supplemented by reference TRBV18 and TRBJ1-2, the full variable domain reads NAGVMQNPRHLVRRRGQEARLRCSPMKGHSHVYWYRQLPEEGLKFMVYLQKENIIDESGMPKERFSAEFPKEGPSILRIQQVVRGDSAAYFCASSPTRDSSYGYTFGSGTRLTVV.

This chain links TRBV18 with TRBJ2-5; TRBD2 agrees at 8 bases. Trimming at V came to 3 bases and at J to 4 bases, leaving 10 bases not matched to a gene. The CDR3 contains 16 residues. Germline loops: CDR1 KGHSH, CDR2 LQKENI. The CDR3 DNA follows: TGTGCCAGCTCACCTCGGCGGCGGGAGGCATCAGAGACCCAGTACTTC. This sequence encodes CASSPRRREASETQYF.

The chain combines TRBV7-8 with TRBJ2-3; 9 positions agree with TRBD2. The CDR3 extends over 16 amino acids. J lost 4 bases, V lost 3 bases, and 8 bases had no gene match. The germline CDR1 and CDR2 sequences are SGHVS and FQNEAQ. The CDR3 DNA sequence: TGTGCCAGCAGCTTGGAGGGCGGGAGGGTCCCAGATACGCAGTATTTT. Protein product: CASSLEGGRVPDTQYF.

The chain couples TRBV28 to TRBJ2-4; D not resolved. The V end lost 8 bases, the J end lost 6 bases, and 8 bases lay between the germline ends. This CDR3 contains 11 residues. Germline lookup yields CDR1 MDHEN and CDR2 SYDVKM. The DNA of the CDR3 is TGTGCCAGCTCAGATCGAAACATTCAGTACTTC. This codes for CASSDRNIQYF.

This chain links TRBV5-1 with TRBJ2-3, with D maybe TRBD2 (6 bases). CDR1 is SGHRS and CDR2 is YFSETQ in the germline V gene. Deletions cut 0 bases from V and 2 bases from J, with 16 bases between. The CDR3 has 17 amino acids. CDR3 nucleotides: TGCGCCAGCAGCTTGGCCTCAGGGACTCAATCCACAGATACGCAGTATTTT. Protein: CASSLASGTQSTDTQYF.

The rearrangement links TRBV27 to TRBJ1-6, with D perhaps matching TRBD1 (6 bases). V lost 1 base and J lost 0, with 10 bases in between. The CDR3 consists of 17 residues. The V gene's germline CDR1 is MNHEY and CDR2 SMNVEV (reference sequence). The CDR3 here is CASSLWQGSSYNSPLHF. DNA of the CDR3: TGTGCCAGCAGTTTATGGCAGGGGAGCTCCTATAATTCACCCCTCCACTTT.

V usage is TRBV19 and J usage is TRBJ1-5; TRBD1 aligns across 8 bases. This CDR3 is built from 15 residues. J gave up 3 bases and V 6 bases, and 7 bases lay outside the gene matches. Germline CDR1 is LNHDA and CDR2 is SQIVND (reference sequence). The CDR3 nucleotides read TGTGCCAGTAGGCAGACAGGGGCCCACAATCAGCCCCAGCATTTT. Encoded protein: CASRQTGAHNQPQHF.

This clone has only one observation. This rearrangement joins TRBV15 to TRBJ1-2; TRBD1 matches at 9 bases. Trimming took 3 bases from V and 6 from J; bases not matched to a gene: 5. CDR1 LNHNV and CDR2 YYDKDF come from the germline V gene (reference sequence). The CDR3 has 14 amino acids. In DNA form, the CDR3 reads TGTGCCACCAGCAGGTGGGACAGGGACCATGGCTACACCTTC. This encodes CATSRWDRDHGYTF.

The V gene is TRBV6-5, the J gene TRBJ1-1; maybe TRBD1 (5 bases). V shed 5 bases and J shed 5 bases, with 18 bases lying between them. This CDR3 comprises 15 residues. Germline V gene sequence: CDR1 MNHEY, CDR2 SVGAGI. CDR3 nucleotides: TGTGCCAGCAGTCAAACCCCAGGGAGGAGGACTGAAGCTTTCTTT. This translates into CASSQTPGRRTEAFF.

V gene TRBV16 combines with J gene TRBJ2-4; D gene unclear. V was trimmed by 4 bases and J by 1 base, leaving 8 bases between them. The CDR3 runs 14 residues. The germline V gene encodes CDR1 KGHSY and CDR2 FQNENV. CDR3 sequence: CASSPSRAKNIQYF. The CDR3 nucleotides read TGTGCCAGCAGCCCCTCTCGGGCCAAAAACATTCAGTACTTC.

This chain links TRBV9 with TRBJ1-2, with D possibly matching TRBD1 (6 bases). V shed 0 bases and J shed 4 bases, with 10 bases lying between them. The CDR3 length is 14 residues. CDR1 is SGDLS and CDR2 is YYNGEE in the germline V gene. The CDR3 reads CASSVGRGGYGYTF. The CDR3, as DNA: TGTGCCAGCAGCGTAGGGAGGGGGGGCTATGGCTACACCTTC.

The chain combines TRBV3-1 (or the pseudogene TRBV3-2) with TRBJ2-5; a possible D gene is TRBD1 (6 bases). The CDR3 totals 16 residues. Germline V gene lookup returns CDR1 LGHDT and CDR2 YNNKEL (reference sequence). Trimming pared 4 bases from V and 2 bases from J, leaving 17 bases between. Here the CDR3 DNA reads TGTGCCAGCAGCCGTCGGACGCAGGGGCGACAAGAGACCCAGTACTTC. Its protein product is CASSRRTQGRQETQYF.